This TCR beta chain is drawn from a study of T cells in Graves' hyperthyroidism and ophthalmopathy. Trimming removed 3 bases from V and 0 bases from J, with 21 bases in between. The CDR3 has 19 residues. The germline gives CDR1 SGHAT, CDR2 FQNNGV. What was amplified from RNA transcripts were TCR beta CDR3 regions. HTBI primers were the set used in a first-round RT-PCR of the TCR CDR3. MiXCR, run by TCRdb on the multiplex PCR reads, gives a single entry per CDR3 protein. The profile shows about 700,000 distinct CDR3 sequences, approximately 14% of them singletons. The receptor's source is a young woman with Graves' hyperthyroidism. V is TRBV11-2 and J is TRBJ2-1, with D tentatively TRBD1 (6 bases). Sequencing used blood. The CDR3, as DNA: TGTGCCAGCAGCTTTACCCTCTTGTTTCACAGGGACTCCTACAATGAGCAGTTCTTC. Protein: CASSFTLLFHRDSYNEQFF.